The present T cell receptor beta chain was sequenced within a study of blood T cell repertoires in COVID-19. This CDR3 spans 15 amino acids. Germline assignment: CDR1 SGHKS and CDR2 YYEKEE (reference sequence). Losses at the gene ends were 1 base for V and 0 bases for J; bases not matched to a gene: 3. Those enrolled, adults aged roughly 18 to 89 years, came from some 25 US areas. This clone was observed a few times. Assay: immunoSEQ multiplex PCR; the TCRdb copy retains only in-frame clones and omits some. Of 200,000 to 250,000 clones listed, over 80% are singletons. The material sequenced was PBMCs or T cells enriched from blood (not recorded which). The sequence came from a woman aged 30 to 39 who had been exposed to COVID-19. The rearrangement links TRBV5-5 to TRBJ2-7; 8 bases agree with TRBD2. CDR3 amino acids: CASSLLLAVSYEQYF. CDR3 sequence (DNA): TGTGCCAGCAGCTTGTTACTAGCGGTCTCCTACGAGCAGTACTTC. Full variable domain (missing parts from reference TRBV5-5 and TRBJ2-7): DAGVTQSPTHLIKTRGQQVTLRCSPISGHKSVSWYQQVLGQGPQFIFQYYEKEERGRGNFPDRFSARQFPNYSSELNVNALLLGDSALYLCASSLLLAVSYEQYFGPGTRLTVT.